Sequencing of this T cell receptor (beta chain) was carried out in a study of shared clonotypes between healthy human individuals. J lost 3 bases, V lost 4 bases, and 7 bases had no gene match. The CDR3 length is 15 residues. Germline V lookup: CDR1 SEHNR, CDR2 FQNEAQ (reference sequence). Study results and caveats: Naive subsets, compared against memory subsets, generally had larger estimated richness values. Donor clonotype sharing was expected to depend on sequencing depth. Non-shared clonotypes were found to have lower generation probabilities than the clonotypes that were shared by all four of the sorted-subset donors.

In the case of this clone: Its cognate antigen is unknown.

TCRdb keeps only in-frame clones here, not all; method: immunoSEQ multiplex PCR. The table lists hundreds of thousands of clones, 73% of them singletons. The chain uses TRBV7-9 and TRBJ2-5; 8 bases are shared with TRBD2. The sequenced material came from memory CD4+ T cells sorted from blood. Subset reported: CD45RA-negative fraction. The clonotype was recovered from a woman in her twenties or thirties in good health. The CDR3 here is CASSSTGTSKETQYF. In DNA, the CDR3 is TGTGCCAGCAGCTCGACGGGGACTAGTAAAGAGACCCAGTACTTC.